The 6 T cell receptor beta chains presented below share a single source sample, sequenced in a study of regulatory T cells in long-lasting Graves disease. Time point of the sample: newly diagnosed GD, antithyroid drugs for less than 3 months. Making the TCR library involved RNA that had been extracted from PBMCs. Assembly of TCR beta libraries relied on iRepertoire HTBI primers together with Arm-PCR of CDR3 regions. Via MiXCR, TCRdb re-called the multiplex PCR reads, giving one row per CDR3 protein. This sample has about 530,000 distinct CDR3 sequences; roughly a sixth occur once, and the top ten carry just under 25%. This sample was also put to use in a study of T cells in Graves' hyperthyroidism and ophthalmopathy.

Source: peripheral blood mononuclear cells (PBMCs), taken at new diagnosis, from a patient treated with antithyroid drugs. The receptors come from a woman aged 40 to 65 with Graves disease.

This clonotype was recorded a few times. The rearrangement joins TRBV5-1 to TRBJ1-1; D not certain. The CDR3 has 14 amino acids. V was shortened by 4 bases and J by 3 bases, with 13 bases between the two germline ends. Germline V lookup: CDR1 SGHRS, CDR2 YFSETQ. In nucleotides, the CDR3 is TGCGCCAGCAGCAAGGGAGACGGGGACACTGAAGCTTTCTTT. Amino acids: CASSKGDGDTEAFF.

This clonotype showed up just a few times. CDR3 nucleotides: TGTGCCAGCAGCCAAGTGGCGGGAGGAAGCGGGGAGCTGTTTTTT. As protein: CASSQVAGGSGELFF. The chain recombines TRBV3-1 with TRBJ2-2; 8 bases agree with TRBD2. Germline assignment: CDR1 LGHDT and CDR2 YNNKEL (reference sequence). The trim removed 1 base at V and 7 bases at J, leaving 5 bases unmatched. This CDR3 comprises 15 residues.

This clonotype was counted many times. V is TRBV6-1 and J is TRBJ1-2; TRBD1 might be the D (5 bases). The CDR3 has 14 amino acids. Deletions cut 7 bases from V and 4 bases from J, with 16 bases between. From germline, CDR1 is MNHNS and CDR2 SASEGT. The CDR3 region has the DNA TGTGCCAGCATCATCGGGGGGGTTGGCTATGGCTACACCTTC. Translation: CASIIGGVGYGYTF.

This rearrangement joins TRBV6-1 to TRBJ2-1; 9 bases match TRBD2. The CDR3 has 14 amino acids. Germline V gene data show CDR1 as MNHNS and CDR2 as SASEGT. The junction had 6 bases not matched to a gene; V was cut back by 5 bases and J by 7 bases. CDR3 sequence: CASSPGLALNEQFF. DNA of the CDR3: TGTGCCAGCAGTCCTGGACTAGCGTTAAATGAGCAGTTCTTC.

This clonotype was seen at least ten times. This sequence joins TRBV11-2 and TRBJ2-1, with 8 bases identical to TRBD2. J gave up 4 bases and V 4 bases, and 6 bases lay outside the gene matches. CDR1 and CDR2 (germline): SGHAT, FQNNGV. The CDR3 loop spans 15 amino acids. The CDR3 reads CASSSARGAYNEQFF. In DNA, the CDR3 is TGTGCCAGCAGCTCGGCGCGGGGGGCGTACAATGAGCAGTTCTTC.

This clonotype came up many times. The CDR3 coding sequence is TGTGCCAGCAGCCCCTCGGGGAGGCTTGGCTACACCTTC. Its protein product is CASSPSGRLGYTF. The J gene is TRBJ1-2, the V gene TRBV12-3 or TRBV12-4; D unclear. This CDR3 comprises 13 residues. The V end lost 6 bases, the J end lost 7 bases, and 15 bases lay between the germline ends.